This TCR beta chain was found in a study of molecular identifiers for immune sequencing clone quantification. Study-level results: Clones above 20 RNA copies contained over 98% of effector molecules but under 1% of naive ones.

Previously reported methods and listed TCR primers produced the bulk TCR libraries. TCRdb recomputed calls from the PCR reads with MiXCR, one row per CDR3 protein. This repertoire shows 550,000 to 750,000 distinct CDR3 sequences, approximately 20% found once; its top ten account for roughly 0.83%. Germline values: CDR1 SQVTM, CDR2 ANQGSEA. The germline V and J ends were trimmed by 5 bases and 0 bases, with 10 bases remaining between them. This CDR3 spans 13 amino acids. Every naive CD8 library was made from between about 18,000 and 1,100,000 sorted cells with 10%, 30% or 50% RNA. In this sample, this clonotype turned up many times. No antigen is known for it.

The TCR comes from a human donor in good health. Some libraries in this study had Jurkat cell RNA spiked in. The chain combines TRBV29-1 with TRBJ1-1, with D possibly TRBD1 on 5 matching bases. The specimen sequenced was naive CD8+ T cells from blood, with Jurkat cell RNA spiked in. Subset noted: FACS-sorted CD8+CD4-CCR7+CD45RA+ naive T cells. The CDR3 here is CSVHEGMNTEAFF. For the CDR3, the DNA is TGCAGCGTTCACGAGGGGATGAACACTGAAGCTTTCTTT.